This record looks at one TCR beta chain sequence and its context. Its antigen is not identified. All of the isolated RNA was reverse transcribed, so expressed TCRB transcripts were sequenced. About 3.7 million reads per sample were averaged for naive, central memory and regulatory samples. Assay used: immunoSEQ multiplex PCR; TCRdb lists only in-frame clones, some missing. Among roughly 230,000 clones, around 10% were seen once, and the ten largest hold 0.034%. Germline CDR1 SGHAT, CDR2 FQNNGV. There are 15 residues in the CDR3. V trimming: 5 bases; J trimming: 7 bases; junction bases outside the gene matches: 6. This specimen belongs to a study of beta chain features in type 1 diabetes. Study information: All samples together contributed 100 million to 120 million sorted cells for examination.

Study-wide results and caveats: Shortening of TCRB CDR3s, moderate but significant, appeared in all four CD4+ subsets of Type 1 diabetes patients. Among type 1 diabetes patients, VDJ junctions had fewer insertions and more deletions.

The sample comprised naive CD4+ T cells from blood. The chain uses TRBV11-2 and TRBJ2-3; 13 bases fit TRBD2. This receptor was obtained from a woman aged 18 to 35 in good health. The CDR3 DNA sequence: TGTGCCAGCAGCCAGACTAGCGGGGGGACGAATACGCAGTATTTT. Its protein is CASSQTSGGTNTQYF.